Reported below is one TCR beta chain. Its antigen is unidentified. The authors ran a second PCR of about 6 to 11 cycles using a sample-barcoded 5' primer and a J-beta primer mix. TCRdb reanalysed the 5' RACE reads using MiXCR and keeps one entry per CDR3 protein. This table has 580,000 or so distinct CDR3 sequences, around half appearing once. The data were obtained in a study of blood T cells in healthy people across ages. Background on the study: Through template switching, about one barcoded beta molecule was captured per two T cells, as measured in model experiments.

V was pared by 1 base and J by 4 bases, with 8 bases between. Germline lookup yields CDR1 KGHSH and CDR2 LQKENI. The length of the CDR3 is 14 residues. No fewer than 7 million PBMCs went into each sample. General study findings and limits: Greater diversity and more naive CD4+ cells were seen in long-lived donors than in aged donors.

This clonotype was obtained from a man aged 80 or over in good health. Source material: blood. This sequence joins TRBV18 and TRBJ2-1; D not resolved. The CDR3 DNA reads TGTGCCAGCTCACCACAGGGCGAGTACAATGAGCAGTTCTTC. Protein sequence: CASSPQGEYNEQFF. The variable domain in full, completed from reference TRBV18 and TRBJ2-1, reads NAGVMQNPRHLVRRRGQEARLRCSPMKGHSHVYWYRQLPEEGLKFMVYLQKENIIDESGMPKERFSAEFPKEGPSILRIQQVVRGDSAAYFCASSPQGEYNEQFFGPGTRLTVL.